A selection of T cell receptor beta chains follows, all from one sample in a study of beta chain features in type 1 diabetes. Sequencing was performed with immunoSEQ multiplex PCR; in TCRdb, only in-frame clones are kept and a portion is missing. The table has under 150,000 clones, around 9% seen once; the top ten hold roughly 0.75%. Sequencing input: central memory CD4+ T cells from blood. The receptors were gathered from a man between 25 and 39 years old with type 1 diabetes. CDR3s include the opening cysteine and the closing phenylalanine or tryptophan. The D gene is left open where the match is weak. Size is stated for part of the rows, as once, few or many counts, or as a class when the clone is expanded.

J: TRBJ1-2
D: NA
size: NA
V: TRBV5-6
CDR3: CASSLTGLYGYTF
DNA: TGTGCCAGCAGCTTGACAGGCCTCTATGGCTACACCTTC

J: TRBJ2-1
D: TRBD1
size: NA
V: TRBV5-1
CDR3: CASSSGQGRGEQFF
DNA: TGCGCCAGCAGCTCGGGACAGGGTAGAGGTGAGCAGTTCTTC

J: TRBJ1-2
D: NA
size: few
V: TRBV5-1
CDR3: CASSLEAGEIYGYTF
DNA: TGCGCCAGCAGCTTGGAGGCGGGCGAGATCTATGGCTACACCTTC

J: TRBJ2-3
D: NA
size: NA
V: TRBV7-2
CDR3: CASSLVGTGGTDTQYF
DNA: TGTGCCAGCAGCTTAGTGGGCACCGGGGGAACAGATACGCAGTATTTT

J: TRBJ2-1
D: NA
size: NA
V: TRBV5-4
CDR3: CASSYGSYNEQFF
DNA: TGTGCCAGCAGCTACGGTTCCTACAATGAGCAGTTCTTC

J: TRBJ2-2
D: TRBD2
size: NA
V: TRBV5-1
CDR3: CASSSRTSGLELFF
DNA: TGCGCCAGCAGCTCCCGGACTAGCGGGCTGGAGCTGTTTTTT

J: TRBJ2-3
D: NA
size: few
V: TRBV5-1
CDR3: CASTPPSDTQYF
DNA: TGCGCCAGCACCCCCCCTTCAGATACGCAGTATTTT

J: TRBJ1-2
D: TRBD1
size: NA
V: TRBV23-1
CDR3: CASSHSPGQGWAYGYTF
DNA: TGCGCCAGCAGTCATTCCCCCGGACAGGGGTGGGCCTATGGCTACACCTTC

J: TRBJ2-1
D: NA
size: few
V: TRBV25-1
CDR3: CATTGYAYNEQFF
DNA: TGTGCCACCACAGGATACGCCTACAATGAGCAGTTCTTC

J: TRBJ1-2
D: NA
size: few
V: TRBV20-1
CDR3: CSATVGYGYTF
DNA: TGCAGTGCTACGGTCGGGTATGGCTACACCTTC

J: TRBJ2-7
D: NA
size: NA
V: TRBV14
CDR3: CASSQAAGFLPYEQYF
DNA: TGTGCCAGCAGCCAAGCCGCAGGGTTTTTACCCTACGAGCAGTACTTC

J: TRBJ1-5
D: NA
size: NA
V: TRBV7-9
CDR3: CASSLGDRQPQHF
DNA: TGTGCCAGCAGCTTAGGAGACAGGCAGCCCCAGCATTTT

J: TRBJ2-7
D: TRBD1
size: NA
V: TRBV2
CDR3: CASSPTGTPYEQYF
DNA: TGTGCCAGCAGTCCGACAGGGACCCCCTACGAGCAGTACTTC

J: TRBJ2-2
D: NA
size: NA
V: TRBV12-5
CDR3: CASRDIANTGELFF
DNA: TGTGCTAGCCGGGACATCGCGAACACCGGGGAGCTGTTTTTT

J: TRBJ2-3
D: NA
size: NA
V: TRBV5-4
CDR3: CASSLIAAPDTQYF
DNA: TGTGCCAGCAGCTTGATCGCGGCCCCAGATACGCAGTATTTT

J: TRBJ1-2
D: TRBD1
size: NA
V: TRBV20-1
CDR3: CAGTGSYGYTF
DNA: TGCGCAGGGACAGGTAGTTATGGCTACACCTTC

J: TRBJ2-3
D: NA
size: many
V: TRBV5-1
CDR3: CASSEDYSTDTQYF
DNA: TGCGCCAGCAGCGAGGACTATAGCACAGATACGCAGTATTTT

J: TRBJ1-1
D: NA
size: NA
V: TRBV5-1
CDR3: CASSFLTGNTEAFF
DNA: TGCGCCAGCAGCTTCCTGACAGGGAACACTGAAGCTTTCTTT

J: TRBJ2-3
D: TRBD2
size: few
V: TRBV7-9
CDR3: CASSPGLAGGTDTQYF
DNA: TGTGCCAGCAGCCCCGGACTAGCGGGGGGGACAGATACGCAGTATTTT

J: TRBJ2-7
D: TRBD2
size: few
V: TRBV11-2
CDR3: CASRSIAGAYEQYF
DNA: TGTGCCAGCAGGTCCATAGCGGGGGCCTACGAGCAGTACTTC

J: TRBJ2-7
D: TRBD2
size: NA
V: TRBV5-4
CDR3: CASSPLAGAHEQYF
DNA: TGTGCCAGCAGCCCACTAGCGGGGGCCCACGAGCAGTACTTC

J: TRBJ2-4
D: NA
size: NA
V: TRBV15
CDR3: CATSGRTGSLGNIQYF
DNA: TGTGCCACCAGCGGCAGAACAGGGAGTTTGGGAAACATTCAGTACTTC

J: TRBJ2-5
D: TRBD2
size: few
V: TRBV9
CDR3: CASSVSGGSPLGETQYF
DNA: TGTGCCAGCAGCGTTTCCGGGGGGTCTCCCCTCGGGGAGACCCAGTACTTC

J: TRBJ1-2
D: TRBD1
size: few
V: TRBV19
CDR3: CASRAGQANYGYTF
DNA: TGTGCCAGTAGAGCGGGACAGGCTAACTATGGCTACACCTTC

J: TRBJ2-1
D: TRBD2
size: few
V: TRBV7-2
CDR3: CASSYSGGNNEQFF
DNA: TGTGCCAGCAGCTATAGCGGGGGGAACAATGAGCAGTTCTTC

J: TRBJ1-6
D: TRBD1
size: NA
V: TRBV7-2
CDR3: CASSFRGPWGTGSNSPLHF
DNA: TGTGCCAGCAGCTTTAGGGGGCCTTGGGGGACAGGCTCTAATTCACCCCTCCACTTT

J: TRBJ1-2
D: NA
size: few
V: TRBV7-2
CDR3: CASSLGQVDYGYTF
DNA: TGTGCCAGCAGCTTAGGGCAGGTGGACTATGGCTACACCTTC

J: TRBJ2-1
D: TRBD1
size: NA
V: TRBV6-5
CDR3: CASSLNRGVIYNEQFF
DNA: TGTGCCAGCAGTTTAAACAGGGGGGTTATCTACAATGAGCAGTTCTTC

J: TRBJ1-4
D: TRBD1
size: NA
V: TRBV5-6
CDR3: CASSGGQAATNEKLFF
DNA: TGTGCCAGCAGTGGTGGACAGGCCGCCACAAATGAAAAACTGTTTTTT

J: TRBJ2-7
D: NA
size: few
V: TRBV30
CDR3: CASTLGEGKYF
DNA: TGTGCCTCCACCCTCGGGGAAGGAAAGTACTTC

J: TRBJ2-5
D: TRBD2
size: many
V: TRBV28
CDR3: CASSLGGGATETQYF
DNA: TGTGCCAGCAGTTTGGGCGGGGGGGCCACAGAGACCCAGTACTTC

J: TRBJ1-1
D: TRBD1
size: NA
V: TRBV28
CDR3: CASTLGQGRQRNTEAFF
DNA: TGTGCCAGCACCCTAGGACAGGGACGACAGAGGAACACTGAAGCTTTCTTT

J: TRBJ2-3
D: TRBD1
size: NA
V: TRBV5-8
CDR3: CASSQGTGSTDTQYF
DNA: TGTGCCAGCAGCCAAGGGACAGGAAGCACAGATACGCAGTATTTT

J: TRBJ2-3
D: TRBD2
size: few
V: TRBV7-9
CDR3: CASSRGGAATDTQYF
DNA: TGTGCCAGCAGCCGCGGGGGGGCGGCCACAGATACGCAGTATTTT

J: TRBJ2-5
D: NA
size: few
V: TRBV7-2
CDR3: CASSPQKETQYF
DNA: TGTGCCAGCAGCCCCCAAAAAGAGACCCAGTACTTC

J: TRBJ2-5
D: TRBD2
size: NA
V: TRBV7-9
CDR3: CASSSSGGHETQYF
DNA: TGTGCCAGCAGCTCAAGCGGGGGGCACGAGACCCAGTACTTC

J: TRBJ2-2
D: NA
size: few
V: TRBV29-1
CDR3: CSVGSGDGTGELFF
DNA: TGCAGCGTTGGTTCCGGGGATGGGACCGGGGAGCTGTTTTTT

J: TRBJ2-3
D: NA
size: NA
V: TRBV19
CDR3: CASSLRDTTDTQYF
DNA: TGTGCCAGTAGTCTCAGGGATACCACAGATACGCAGTATTTT

J: TRBJ2-3
D: NA
size: NA
V: TRBV2
CDR3: CASSGDIPDTQYF
DNA: TGTGCCAGCAGTGGGGACATCCCAGATACGCAGTATTTT

J: TRBJ2-7
D: TRBD1
size: few
V: TRBV6-1
CDR3: CASSEFPVGQEQYF
DNA: TGTGCCAGCAGTGAATTCCCAGTGGGACAGGAGCAGTACTTC

J: TRBJ2-2
D: TRBD1
size: NA
V: TRBV15
CDR3: CATSSGDRGQGTGELFF
DNA: TGTGCCACCAGCAGTGGGGACAGGGGGCAGGGCACCGGGGAGCTGTTTTTT